This TCR beta chain was retrieved from a study of cytomegalovirus exposure and HLA in healthy donors. Regarding the study as a whole: Later examination showed HLA-associated TCR beta chains had greater clonal expansion than equally common others. The authors listed some 160 TCR beta chains as cytomegalovirus-associated. Presence/absence analyses assumed roughly uniform sequencing depth across donors, which may not hold.

Points on this clone: Its antigen is not identified.

Germline V gene data show CDR1 as MNHNS and CDR2 as SASEGT. V lost 7 bases and J lost 7, with 20 bases in between. The CDR3 length is 15 residues. The PCR ran on 60 Vbeta and 13 Jbeta primers. Profiling relied on immunoSEQ multiplex PCR, and the TCRdb table lists in-frame clones only, not all of them. Of fewer than 200,000 clones listed, 68% are singletons. The sequenced material came from PBMCs. V is TRBV6-1 and J is TRBJ1-5, with D possibly matching TRBD1 (5 bases). The receptor was derived from a man between 45 and 60 years old in good health and CMV-seronegative. CDR3 sequence reads: CASTREGPGRQPQHF. As DNA, the CDR3 is TGTGCCAGCACAAGGGAGGGACCGGGAAGACAGCCCCAGCATTTT.